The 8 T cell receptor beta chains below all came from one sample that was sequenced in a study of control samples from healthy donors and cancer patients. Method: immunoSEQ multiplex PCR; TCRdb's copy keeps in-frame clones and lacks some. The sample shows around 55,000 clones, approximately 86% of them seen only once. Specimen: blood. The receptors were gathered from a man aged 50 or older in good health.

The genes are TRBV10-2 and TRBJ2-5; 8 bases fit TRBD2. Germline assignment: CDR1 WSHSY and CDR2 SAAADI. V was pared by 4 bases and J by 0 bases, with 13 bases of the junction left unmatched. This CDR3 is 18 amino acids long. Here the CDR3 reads CASSAVGASGWYQETQYF. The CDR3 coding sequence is TGCGCCAGCAGTGCAGTCGGGGCTAGCGGGTGGTACCAAGAGACCCAGTACTTC.

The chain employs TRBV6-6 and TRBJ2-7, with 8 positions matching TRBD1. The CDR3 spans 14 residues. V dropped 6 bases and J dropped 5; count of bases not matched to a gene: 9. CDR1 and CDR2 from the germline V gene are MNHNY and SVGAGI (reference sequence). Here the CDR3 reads CASSPDRGLNEQYF. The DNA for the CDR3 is TGTGCCAGCAGCCCTGACAGGGGCTTAAACGAGCAGTACTTC.

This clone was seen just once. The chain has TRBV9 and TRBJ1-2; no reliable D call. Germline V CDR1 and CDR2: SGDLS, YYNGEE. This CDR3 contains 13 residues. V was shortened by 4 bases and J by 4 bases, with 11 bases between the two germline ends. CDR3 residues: CASSIQTGYGYTF. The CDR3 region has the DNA TGTGCCAGCAGCATTCAGACCGGCTATGGCTACACCTTC.

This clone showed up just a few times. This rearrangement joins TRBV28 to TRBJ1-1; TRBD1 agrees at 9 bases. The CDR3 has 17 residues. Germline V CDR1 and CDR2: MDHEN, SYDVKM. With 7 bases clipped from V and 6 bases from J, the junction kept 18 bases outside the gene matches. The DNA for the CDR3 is TGTGCCAGCATCTCCCGGGACAGGGATACTCGAAGCGCTGAAGCTTTCTTT. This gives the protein CASISRDRDTRSAEAFF.

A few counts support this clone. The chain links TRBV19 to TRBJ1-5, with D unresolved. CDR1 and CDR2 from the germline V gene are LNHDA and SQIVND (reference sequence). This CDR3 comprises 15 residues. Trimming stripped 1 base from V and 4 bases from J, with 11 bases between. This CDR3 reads CASSIVGTYNQPQHF. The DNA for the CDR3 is TGTGCCAGTAGTATAGTGGGAACGTATAATCAGCCCCAGCATTTT.

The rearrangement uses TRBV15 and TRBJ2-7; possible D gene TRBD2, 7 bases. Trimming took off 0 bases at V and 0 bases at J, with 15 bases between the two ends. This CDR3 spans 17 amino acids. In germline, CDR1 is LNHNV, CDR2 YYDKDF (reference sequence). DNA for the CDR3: TGTGCCACCAGCAGAGAAAGGGGGGGCCTGAGCTCCTACGAGCAGTACTTC. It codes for CATSRERGGLSSYEQYF.

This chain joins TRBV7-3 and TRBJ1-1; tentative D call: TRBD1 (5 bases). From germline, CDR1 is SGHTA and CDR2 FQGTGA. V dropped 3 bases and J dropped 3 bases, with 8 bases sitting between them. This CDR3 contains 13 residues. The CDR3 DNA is TGTGCCAGCAGCTTGGGGGAAGACACTGAAGCTTTCTTT. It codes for CASSLGEDTEAFF.

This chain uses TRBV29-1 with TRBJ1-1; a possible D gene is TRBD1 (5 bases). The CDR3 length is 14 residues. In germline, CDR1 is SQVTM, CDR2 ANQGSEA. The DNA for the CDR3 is TGCAGTGTACAGGCGGCCCCTATGAACACTGAAGCTTTCTTT. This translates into CSVQAAPMNTEAFF.